The 27 T cell receptor beta chains reported below all come from one sample, sequenced in a study of PD-L1 blockade in urothelial cancer (dated by TCRdb to 2016 to 2017). Receptor libraries were prepared by the immunoSEQ multiplex PCR assay. TCRdb stores this immuneACCESS table with in-frame sequences only. Part of the clones is absent; in the studies checked, under half of the shortfall reflects unresolved V genes, and no reason is known for the rest. This sample has around 80,000 clones in its table, and around 90% of those were observed once. The leading ten clones occupy 5% to 7% of the sample. The sequencing here drew on PBMCs, taken around atezolizumab (anti-PD-L1) treatment. The origin of the receptors is a woman aged 70 to 79 with urothelial cancer.

V gene TRBV27 combines with J gene TRBJ2-2, with D unresolved. V was trimmed by 2 bases and J by 6 bases, leaving 10 bases between them. The germline V gene encodes CDR1 MNHEY and CDR2 SMNVEV (reference sequence). The CDR3 contains 14 residues. The CDR3 DNA sequence: TGTGCCAGCAGTTTAGTAGGCGGCCCCGGGGAGCTGTTTTTT. Encoded protein: CASSLVGGPGELFF.

The chain joins TRBV7-9 to TRBJ1-1; D gene uncertain. This CDR3 region has 13 residues. The ends were cut back, 1 base at V and 5 bases at J, with 8 bases in the middle. The germline V gene has CDR1 SEHNR and CDR2 FQNEAQ (reference sequence). CDR3 nucleotide sequence: TGTGCCAGCAGCTTAGATGAGGTGACTGAAGCTTTCTTT. Translating gives CASSLDEVTEAFF.

This clone was seen a handful of times. CDR3 nucleotides: TGTGCCAGCAGCTTGGTGGGACAGGCGTCAACCGGGGAGCTGTTTTTT. This gives the protein CASSLVGQASTGELFF. The chain couples TRBV5-6 to TRBJ2-2; TRBD1 matches 8 bases. V lost 0 bases to trimming and J lost 5 bases; unmatched junction nucleotides: 6. The germline V gene has CDR1 SGHDT and CDR2 YYEEEE. The CDR3 extends over 16 amino acids.

To note about this clone: Other nucleotide sequences from this sample produce the same CDR3. The rearrangement joins TRBV27 to TRBJ1-1; 7 bases are a match to TRBD1. CDR3 length equals 16 residues. The junction had 9 bases not matched to a gene; V was cut back by 5 bases and J by 0 bases. Germline CDR1 and CDR2: MNHEY and SMNVEV (reference sequence). The CDR3 is CASSPFRTGLNTEAFF. CDR3 sequence (DNA): TGTGCCAGCAGTCCCTTCAGGACAGGTTTGAACACTGAAGCTTTCTTT.

The chain has TRBV7-6 and TRBJ1-4, with 7 bases identical to TRBD1. This CDR3 region has 15 residues. CDR1 SGHVS and CDR2 FNYEAQ come from the germline V gene. The V segment lost 4 bases and the J segment 7 bases; nucleotides outside the gene matches: 9. CDR3 DNA: TGTGCCAGCAGCTCCGTAACAGGGGCGGGTGAAAAACTGTTTTTT. Protein sequence: CASSSVTGAGEKLFF.

The rearrangement links TRBV5-1 to TRBJ2-7; TRBD2 might be the D (6 bases). Germline V gives CDR1 SGHRS, CDR2 YFSETQ. Between the trimmed V and J ends, which lost 0 bases and 1 base, there was a span of 8 bases. The CDR3 covers 14 residues. The CDR3 protein is CASSLGGGSYEQYF. The DNA of the CDR3 is TGCGCCAGCAGCTTGGGCGGAGGGTCCTACGAGCAGTACTTC.

This clone has just one count. This rearrangement joins TRBV5-4 to TRBJ1-2, with 10 bases identical to TRBD1. This CDR3 has 13 residues. CDR1 is SGHNT, CDR2 YYREEE, per germline (reference sequence). V was clipped by 6 bases and J by 5 bases; unmatched bases: 4. Here the CDR3 reads CASNGQGVYGYTF. DNA of the CDR3: TGTGCCAGCAACGGACAGGGGGTTTATGGCTACACCTTC.

The rearrangement links TRBV2 to TRBJ1-1; no reliable D call. This CDR3 has 14 amino acids. Germline CDR1 reads SNHLY; CDR2 reads FYNNEI. V lost 4 bases and J 1 base, leaving 10 bases between the germline ends. CDR3 sequence: CASSVSRRNTEAFF. Here the CDR3 DNA reads TGTGCCAGCAGTGTAAGCAGGCGGAACACTGAAGCTTTCTTT.

The chain employs TRBV7-3 and TRBJ2-1, with TRBD2 as a possible D gene (6 bases). This CDR3 has 18 residues. Trimming left V 1 base short and J 1 base short, with 17 bases between. Germline V CDR1 and CDR2: SGHTA, FQGTGA. The DNA for the CDR3 is TGTGCCAGCAGCTTAAGGGGGGAGACAGCGAGTTCCTACAATGAGCAGTTCTTC. Its translation: CASSLRGETASSYNEQFF.

The chain recombines TRBV5-8 with TRBJ2-1, with D perhaps matching TRBD2 (6 bases). V shed 3 bases and J shed 1 base, with 11 bases lying between them. Germline V gene sequence: CDR1 SGHTS, CDR2 YDEGEE. The CDR3 is 15 residues long. The CDR3 spells CASSSWSGSYNEQFF. CDR3 coding DNA: TGTGCCAGCAGCTCCTGGAGCGGGTCCTACAATGAGCAGTTCTTC.

The V call is TRBV4-3, the J call TRBJ1-3; 9 bases align to TRBD1. The ends lost 4 bases at V and 4 bases at J; junction bases unmatched: 5. CDR3 length: 15 amino acids. CDR1 and CDR2 from the germline V gene are LGHNA and YSLEER. CDR3 sequence reads: CASSRSGTGGNTIYF. Written as DNA, the CDR3 is TGCGCCAGCAGCCGATCCGGGACAGGGGGAAACACCATATATTTT.

This chain links TRBV11-3 with TRBJ2-1; TRBD2 matches at 8 bases. Looked up from germline, CDR1 is SGHNT and CDR2 is YENEEA. The V and J ends lost 3 bases and 9 bases, in that order; junction bases with no gene match: 10. The length of the CDR3 is 15 residues. CDR3 loop: CASSFIGTSSSEQFF. The CDR3 DNA sequence: TGTGCCAGCAGCTTCATCGGGACTAGTTCAAGTGAGCAGTTCTTC.

In its sample, this clone was seen a few times. The J gene is TRBJ2-7, the V gene TRBV29-1; D perhaps matches TRBD1 (5 bases). This CDR3 is built from 12 residues. Germline-derived CDR1 and CDR2 are SQVTM and ANQGSEA. Trimming shortened V by 3 bases and J by 5 bases, and 11 bases separated the two germline ends. Here the CDR3 reads CSVEGRAHEQYF. The CDR3 DNA is TGCAGCGTTGAGGGCAGGGCCCACGAGCAGTACTTC.

This clone has just a few counts. This chain connects TRBV4-1 to TRBJ1-2, with D perhaps TRBD1 (6 bases). V was trimmed by 1 base and J by 5 bases, leaving 14 bases between them. Germline values: CDR1 MGHRA, CDR2 YSYEKL. The CDR3 is 15 residues long. The CDR3 bases are TGCGCCAGCAGCCAAGGGGCCAGGGGTAATTATGGCTACACCTTC. Translated: CASSQGARGNYGYTF.

The genes are TRBV20-1 and TRBJ2-7, with a weak D call TRBD2 (5 bases). V gave up 6 bases and J gave up 6 bases, with 12 bases separating them. The CDR3 length is 11 residues. Germline V gives CDR1 DFQATT, CDR2 SNEGSKA (reference sequence). The CDR3 DNA follows: TGCAGTGCGAGCAGGAGGTCCGAGCAGTACTTC. Amino acids: CSASRRSEQYF.

This sequence joins TRBV9 and TRBJ2-7; D is perhaps TRBD2 (5 bases). The CDR3 length is 11 residues. The V gene's germline CDR1 is SGDLS and CDR2 YYNGEE. The ends were cut back, 3 bases at V and 7 bases at J, with 8 bases in the middle. Here the CDR3 DNA reads TGTGCCAGCAGCGGAGGGCTGGAGCAGTACTTC. Translation: CASSGGLEQYF.

The chain joins TRBV5-6 to TRBJ2-6, with D possibly being TRBD1 (5 bases). The CDR3 runs 16 residues. CDR1 is SGHDT, CDR2 YYEEEE, per germline. Between the trimmed V and J ends, which lost 5 bases and 1 base, there was a span of 13 bases. The CDR3 sequence: CASSKQGASGANVLTF. The CDR3 coding sequence is TGTGCCAGCAGTAAGCAAGGGGCATCTGGGGCCAACGTCCTGACTTTC.

The V and J genes are TRBV21-1 and TRBJ1-3; TRBD1, the table's D call, was not compared with the DNA. TRBV21-1 is assigned pseudogene status. The CDR3 runs 16 residues. CDR3 nucleotides: TGTGCCAGCAGCAATACAGGGGGCAACTCTGGAAACACCATATATTTT. Amino acids: CASSNTGGNSGNTIYF.

V and J are TRBV4-1 and TRBJ2-3, with 9 nucleotides matching TRBD1. CDR1 and CDR2 from the germline V gene are MGHRA and YSYEKL. The J segment lost 4 bases and the V segment lost 0 bases, leaving 2 bases of the junction unmatched. The CDR3 totals 15 residues. CDR3 protein: CASSQERTGADTQYF. The CDR3 DNA reads TGCGCCAGCAGCCAAGAAAGGACAGGGGCAGATACGCAGTATTTT.

Only one count was recorded for this clone. This chain connects TRBV18 to TRBJ1-5, with 8 bases fitting TRBD1. Per the germline V gene, CDR1 is KGHSH and CDR2 is LQKENI. The CDR3 loop spans 18 amino acids. V was clipped by 2 bases and J by 1 base; unmatched bases: 10. As DNA, the CDR3 is TGTGCCAGCTCACCAACGCGTCCAGGGGGCCTAAGCAATCAGCCCCAGCATTTT. Its protein is CASSPTRPGGLSNQPQHF.

This sequence joins TRBV6-1 and TRBJ2-1, with TRBD2 identical over 13 bases. There are 18 residues in the CDR3. With 4 bases clipped from V and 2 bases from J, the junction kept 8 bases outside the gene matches. Germline V gene lookup returns CDR1 MNHNS and CDR2 SASEGT. CDR3 in DNA: TGTGCCAGCAGTGGTGGGACTAGCGGGAAGAGCCCCTACAATGAGCAGTTCTTC. Amino acids: CASSGGTSGKSPYNEQFF.

V gene TRBV7-2 combines with J gene TRBJ2-5; 9 nucleotides align to TRBD1. The CDR3 spans 15 residues. Germline CDR1 reads SGHTA; CDR2 reads FQGNSA. V lost 7 bases to trimming and J lost 4 bases; unmatched junction nucleotides: 10. CDR3 DNA: TGTGCCAGCAATAAACAGGGGGCGATCGGAGAGACCCAGTACTTC. Residues: CASNKQGAIGETQYF.

This chain connects TRBV6-6 to TRBJ1-1, with TRBD1 matching over 9 bases. The germline V gene encodes CDR1 MNHNY and CDR2 SVGAGI (reference sequence). The V segment lost 7 bases and the J segment 0 bases; nucleotides outside the gene matches: 6. The CDR3 sequence is 15 residues long. The CDR3 DNA reads as TGTGCCAGCATCCGGGACAGGGACGTGAACACTGAAGCTTTCTTT. Encoded protein: CASIRDRDVNTEAFF.

J is TRBJ1-5 and V is TRBV5-1; 7 nucleotides match TRBD1. Per germline, CDR1 SGHRS and CDR2 YFSETQ. The CDR3 loop spans 15 amino acids. With 0 bases clipped from V and 2 bases from J, the junction kept 2 bases outside the gene matches. DNA of the CDR3: TGCGCCAGCAGCTTGGGAGGACAGGGCAATCAGCCCCAGCATTTT. It is translated as CASSLGGQGNQPQHF. The variable domain in full, with the rest retrieved from reference TRBV5-1 and TRBJ1-5, is KAGVTQTPRYLIKTRGQQVTLSCSPISGHRSVSWYQQTPGQGLQFLFEYFSETQRNKGNFPGRFSGRQFSNSRSEMNVSTLELGDSALYLCASSLGGQGNQPQHFGDGTRLSIL.

The rearrangement uses TRBV4-3 and TRBJ2-7; TRBD1 agrees at 9 bases. Trimming at V came to 0 bases and at J to 3 bases, leaving 3 bases not matched to a gene. Looked up from germline, CDR1 is LGHNA and CDR2 is YSLEER. This CDR3 has 15 residues. The CDR3 nucleotides read TGCGCCAGCAGCCAAGAAGTGGGACAGGGCTACGAGCAGTACTTC. As protein: CASSQEVGQGYEQYF.

The V and J genes are TRBV4-1 and TRBJ2-1; D may be TRBD1 (5 bases). CDR1 MGHRA and CDR2 YSYEKL come from the germline V gene. CDR3 size: 13 residues. Trimming took off 0 bases at V and 8 bases at J, with 8 bases between the two ends. For the CDR3, the DNA is TGCGCCAGCAGCCAAGATGGGGCGGATGAGCAGTTCTTC. This translates into CASSQDGADEQFF.

V gene TRBV1 combines with J gene TRBJ2-2; whether TRBD1, the table's D call, matches the DNA was not checked. TRBV1 is a documented pseudogene. The CDR3 covers 16 residues. The CDR3: CTSSESQEPPPGELFF. For the CDR3, the DNA is TGCACCAGCAGCGAAAGCCAGGAACCCCCCCCCGGGGAGCTGTTTTTT.